The 17 T cell receptor beta chains reported below all come from one sample, sequenced in a study of T cell repertoires in cytomegalovirus infection. TCRdb reprocessed the reads with MiXCR, giving one entry per CDR3 protein. The table shows about 920,000 distinct CDR3 sequences, with roughly 30% occurring only once. No cognate antigen is known for these TCRs. The sample was cultured CD8+ T cells from PBMCs, taken from culture after CMV antigen stimulation. Receptor source: a human donor in good health (CMV status not recorded). Some clones in this sample may be carry-over from other donors' samples.

The chain employs TRBV19 and TRBJ1-1; 7 positions match TRBD1. V was pared by 9 bases and J by 0 bases, with 13 bases of the junction left unmatched. Germline CDR1 LNHDA, CDR2 SQIVND (reference sequence). This CDR3 is 16 amino acids long. This CDR3 is CASTIGGQPLNTEAFF. Written as DNA, the CDR3 is TGTGCCAGCACCATTGGGGGACAGCCTCTGAACACTGAAGCTTTCTTT. The entire variable domain, with the rest obtained from reference TRBV19 and TRBJ1-1, is as follows: DGGITQSPKYLFRKEGQNVTLSCEQNLNHDAMYWYRQDPGQGLRLIYYSQIVNDFQKGDIAEGYSVSREKKESFPLTVTSAQKNPTAFYLCASTIGGQPLNTEAFFGQGTRLTVV.

The chain uses TRBV27 and TRBJ2-7, with 7 bases that match TRBD1. V gave up 8 bases and J gave up 4 bases; unmatched junction bases: 5. The CDR3 runs to 12 residues. CDR1 is MNHEY, CDR2 SMNVEV, per germline (reference sequence). The CDR3 DNA reads TGTGCCAGCTCGGCAGGGGGTTACGAGCAGTACGTC. Protein sequence: CASSAGGYEQYV.

The CDR3 DNA reads TGTGCCAGCGAAGGATCCCTGGGAGAGCAGTACTTC. Amino acid sequence: CASEGSLGEQYF. The rearrangement links TRBV2 to TRBJ2-7; D remains unclear. V was clipped by 8 bases and J by 7 bases, with 15 bases between them. In germline, CDR1 is SNHLY, CDR2 FYNNEI. This CDR3 spans 12 amino acids.

In its sample, this clonotype was seen a few times. The genes are TRBV4-1 and TRBJ2-1; D remains ambiguous. V was pared by 8 bases and J by 6 bases, with 14 bases between. The CDR3 runs to 13 residues. Germline loops: CDR1 MGHRA, CDR2 YSYEKL. This chain's CDR3 is CASSPTLVNEQFF. CDR3 nucleotide sequence: TGCGCCAGCTCACCGACACTGGTCAATGAGCAGTTCTTC.

The chain joins TRBV27 to TRBJ1-1; D is ambiguous. Trimming removed 0 bases at V and 3 bases at J, with 8 bases between. Germline loops: CDR1 MNHEY, CDR2 SMNVEV (reference sequence). The CDR3 consists of 14 residues. The CDR3 region is CASSLSGSYTEAFF. In DNA form, the CDR3 reads TGTGCCAGCAGTTTATCGGGAAGTTACACTGAAGCTTTCTTT.

This sequence joins TRBV7-6 and TRBJ2-5, with D tentatively TRBD1 or TRBD2 (5 bases each). V lost 5 bases and J lost 0, with 16 bases in between. This CDR3 region has 16 residues. Germline V gene lookup returns CDR1 SGHVS and CDR2 FNYEAQ. This CDR3 reads CASSPTRGRDQETQYF. In nucleotides, the CDR3 is TGTGCCAGCAGCCCGACCCGGGGCAGAGACCAAGAGACCCAGTACTTC.

The chain is built from TRBV7-8 and TRBJ1-5; D is undetermined. CDR3 size: 14 residues. The germline CDR1 and CDR2 sequences are SGHVS and FQNEAQ. V lost 5 bases and J 5 bases, leaving 13 bases between the germline ends. The CDR3 sequence: CASSPRDWDQPQHF. In DNA form, the CDR3 reads TGTGCCAGCAGCCCGCGCGACTGGGATCAGCCCCAGCATTTT.

This clonotype was seen a handful of times. The rearrangement joins TRBV5-1 to TRBJ2-1; possible D gene TRBD2, 5 bases. CDR3 size: 16 residues. The germline gives CDR1 SGHRS, CDR2 YFSETQ. V was shortened by 0 bases and J by 0 bases, with 10 bases between the two germline ends. CDR3 region: CASSLGLASSYNEQFF. The CDR3 nucleotides are TGCGCCAGCAGCTTGGGGCTAGCCAGCTCCTACAATGAGCAGTTCTTC.

This clonotype appeared many times. The chain couples TRBV7-9 to TRBJ2-7; D perhaps matches TRBD1 (6 bases). CDR1 is SEHNR, CDR2 FQNEAQ, per germline (reference sequence). Trimming left V 4 bases short and J 0 bases short, with 10 bases between. The CDR3 extends over 14 amino acids. The CDR3 DNA is TGTGCCAGCAGCTCCCGGGACAACTCCTACGAGCAGTACTTC. As protein: CASSSRDNSYEQYF.

This clonotype has just a few counts. This chain uses TRBV6-2 or TRBV6-3 with TRBJ2-3; 10 bases fit TRBD2. CDR1 and CDR2 (germline): MNHEY, SVGEGT. The CDR3 is 18 residues long. Unmatched junction bases numbered 8, after V lost 2 bases and J lost 0 bases. The CDR3 loop reads CASSYERGGDTSTDTQYF. The DNA for the CDR3 is TGTGCCAGCAGTTACGAGCGGGGGGGCGATACTAGCACAGATACGCAGTATTTT.

This clonotype was recorded many times. This chain uses TRBV9 with TRBJ1-5; unclear D gene. V lost 0 bases, J lost 6 bases, and 7 bases lay in between. The CDR3 covers 13 residues. Germline assignment: CDR1 SGDLS and CDR2 YYNGEE. DNA for the CDR3: TGTGCCAGCAGCGTAGGGGGAGGTCAGCCCCAGCATTTT. Amino acid sequence: CASSVGGGQPQHF. Based on the CDR3 plus reference TRBV9 and TRBJ1-5, the full variable domain is DSGVTQTPKHLITATGQRVTLRCSPRSGDLSVYWYQQSLDQGLQFLIQYYNGEERAKGNILERFSAQQFPDLHSELNLSSLELGDSALYFCASSVGGGQPQHFGDGTRLSIL.

The rearrangement joins TRBV7-6 to TRBJ2-1; 8 bases line up with TRBD1. CDR3 length equals 12 residues. Germline V gives CDR1 SGHVS, CDR2 FNYEAQ. J lost 14 bases, V lost 0 bases, and 3 bases had no gene match. The CDR3 sequence: CASSLADREKFF. Written as DNA, the CDR3 is TGTGCCAGCAGCTTAGCGGACAGGGAAAAGTTCTTC.

The chain links TRBV6-1 to TRBJ1-2; D is ambiguous. Trimming took 9 bases from V and 8 from J, leaving 22 bases between them. The CDR3 covers 14 residues. Germline values: CDR1 MNHNS, CDR2 SASEGT. The CDR3 DNA is TGTGCCAGTACCAGCGTTTTCGAGTACCCCGGCTACACCTTC. Translating it yields CASTSVFEYPGYTF.

This clonotype was counted only a few times. The chain links TRBV4-3 to TRBJ2-3; D possibly corresponds to TRBD2 (5 bases). The CDR3 runs 16 residues. V was pared by 4 bases and J by 6 bases, with 20 bases between. CDR1 and CDR2 (germline): LGHNA, YSLEER. The CDR3 DNA is TGCGCCAGCAGCCGGGGAGTCAGGATCCCTGAGGATACGCAGTATTTT. Amino acid sequence: CASSRGVRIPEDTQYF.

The genes are TRBV11-3 and TRBJ1-1; 8 bases are shared with TRBD1. Germline CDR1 and CDR2: SGHNT and YENEEA. The ends lost 4 bases at V and 4 bases at J; junction bases unmatched: 11. This CDR3 has 16 amino acids. The CDR3 region is CASSSRPTGAGTEAFF. CDR3 bases: TGTGCCAGCAGCTCCCGACCGACAGGGGCCGGCACTGAAGCTTTCTTT.

This clonotype was seen a handful of times. V usage is TRBV5-4 and J usage is TRBJ2-5; D not certain. Germline V gene sequence: CDR1 SGHNT, CDR2 YYREEE (reference sequence). V shed 3 bases and J shed 3 bases, with 9 bases lying between them. This CDR3 has 13 amino acids. The CDR3 sequence is CASSSYTEETQYF. The DNA of the CDR3 is TGTGCCAGCAGCTCCTACACGGAAGAGACCCAGTACTTC.

V is TRBV24-1 and J is TRBJ2-2, with unresolved D. Trimming stripped 5 bases from V and 7 bases from J, with 7 bases between. This CDR3 comprises 12 residues. Germline-derived CDR1 and CDR2 are KGHDR and SFDVKD. The CDR3 nucleotides are TGTGCCACCAGTGCCCCAAGCGGGGAGCTGTTTTTT. It is translated as CATSAPSGELFF.